The clone carrying this TCR beta chain has only a few counts. This sample is part of a study of blood T cell repertoires in COVID-19. Study context: Whether acute or convalescent, the COVID-19 samples came from the United States, Italy and Spain. PBMCs, B-cell-depleted T cells, or T cells provided the cDNA or gDNA that made up the material.

Original processing methods: The assay estimated nucleated cells by amplifying reference gene primers. Libraries were prepared by immunoSEQ multiplex PCR; TCRdb keeps only in-frame clonotypes and omits some of them. V, J and clone size are taken as reported in that table, and D and trimming were inferred from the DNA itself. The table has about 150,000 clones, less than 90% seen once. Per germline, CDR1 DFQATT and CDR2 SNEGSKA (reference sequence). The CDR3 runs to 14 residues. Trimming pared 3 bases from V and 8 bases from J, leaving 16 bases between. Sequenced input: peripheral blood. The clonotype was recovered from a woman between 70 and 85 years old with acute or convalescent COVID-19. The chain combines TRBV20-1 with TRBJ1-4; perhaps TRBD1 as D (6 bases). The CDR3 nucleotides are TGCAGTGCTAGTAGGGGGAGGGTAGAGGAAAAACTGTTTTTT. Translating gives CSASRGRVEEKLFF.